The T cell receptor (beta chain) under discussion was sequenced for a study of cytomegalovirus exposure and HLA in healthy donors. Vbeta (60) and Jbeta (13) primers were used in the PCR. The protocol was immunoSEQ multiplex PCR, while the TCRdb copy is restricted to in-frame clones and leaves out a portion. This sample has 90,000 to 130,000 clones, with roughly 83% found just once. The CDR3 covers 12 residues. V lost 3 bases, J lost 8 bases, and 8 bases lay in between. Germline V CDR1 and CDR2: SGHDT, YYEEEE. Overall study findings and caveats: A prior analysis recorded that most TCR beta V segments were productive about 90% or about 30% of the time. Specific recognition of CMV antigens was confirmed in vitro for a few chains (all CMV-associated).

On this clone itself: Its antigen is not known.

The chain couples TRBV5-6 to TRBJ1-4, with a weak D call TRBD1 (5 bases). The TCR sequence derives from a woman under 30 in good health and CMV-seropositive. Input material: PBMCs. The CDR3 is CASSWGQEKLFF. The CDR3, as DNA: TGTGCCAGCAGCTGGGGCCAAGAAAAACTGTTTTTT. The full variable domain, with the rest looked up from reference TRBV5-6 and TRBJ1-4, is DAGVTQSPTHLIKTRGQQVTLRCSPKSGHDTVSWYQQALGQGPQFIFQYYEEEERQRGNFPDRFSGHQFPNYSSELNVNALLLGDSALYLCASSWGQEKLFFGSGTQLSVL.